This T cell receptor beta chain was identified during a study of T cell responses to AZD1222 COVID-19 vaccine. Study-wide results and limits: Donors were largely white British and mainly female; clonal diversity was possibly underestimated. Researchers took repertoire samples only after the peak T cell response had come. Seropositivity was recorded at baseline in only five to seven AZD1222 recipients.

Second doses that came at about 4 or about 12 weeks were put together. Sequenced by immunoSEQ multiplex PCR; TCRdb stores in-frame clones only, minus some. The table lists over 80,000 clones, more than 85% of them singletons. The CDR3 has 14 residues. The germline V gene has CDR1 SGHTA and CDR2 FQGNSA. Trimming left V 7 bases short and J 4 bases short, with 16 bases between. In regard to this clone: Antigen specificity is unknown.

The V call is TRBV7-2, the J call TRBJ1-1, with a tentative D call TRBD1 (6 bases). This clonotype was sampled from an adult who received the AZD1222 COVID-19 vaccine. The sequencing used peripheral blood, collected 28 days after the second AZD1222 dose. Written as DNA, the CDR3 is TGTGCCAGCACCCGAACAGGGCTCAGCACTGAAGCTTTCTTT. As protein: CASTRTGLSTEAFF.